Shown below are 12 T cell receptor beta chains from a single sample sequenced in a study of cytomegalovirus exposure and HLA in healthy donors (TCRdb year 2017). The method behind the library was the immunoSEQ multiplex PCR assay. For the multiplex PCR, a mixture combining 60 forward primers for TCR Vbeta segments and 13 reverse primers for TCR Jbeta segments was used. What TCRdb holds here is the immuneACCESS table cut down to in-frame rearrangements. Part of the clones is not present; checked against another copy, under half of the missing clones reflect an unresolved V gene, and the others are unexplained. For this sample the table gives tens of thousands of clones, of which around 85% were detected only once. The top ten constitute approximately 1.1% of the sample. Material for sequencing was PBMCs. The source of these receptors is a girl aged 2 to 10 in good health and CMV-seropositive.

This clone has more than one count but fewer than ten. The V gene is TRBV14, the J gene TRBJ1-4; D is unresolved. Germline CDR1 is SGHDN and CDR2 is FVKESK. The CDR3 has 15 residues. V gave up 3 bases and J gave up 7 bases, with 15 bases separating them. The CDR3 sequence is CASSHDKGFTEKLFF. CDR3 in DNA: TGTGCCAGCAGCCATGACAAAGGCTTTACTGAAAAACTGTTTTTT.

The V gene is TRBV5-1, the J gene TRBJ1-2; no reliable D call. CDR1 and CDR2 from the germline V gene are SGHRS and YFSETQ. V was clipped by 4 bases and J by 4 bases, with 23 bases between them. The CDR3 consists of 17 residues. The CDR3 sequence is CASSIDSWADQPYGYTF. DNA of the CDR3: TGCGCCAGCAGCATAGATTCATGGGCAGACCAACCCTATGGCTACACCTTC.

The chain uses TRBV6-5 and TRBJ1-3; D ambiguous. The CDR3 length is 14 residues. The germline V gene encodes CDR1 MNHEY and CDR2 SVGAGI. V was clipped by 8 bases and J by 2 bases, with 13 bases between them. CDR3 amino acids: CASGRKAAGNTIYF. CDR3 DNA: TGTGCCAGCGGGAGAAAGGCGGCTGGAAACACCATATATTTT.

This clone is a singleton in its sample. This chain links TRBV5-1 with TRBJ2-7; D possibly corresponds to TRBD2 (6 bases). Germline V gene lookup returns CDR1 SGHRS and CDR2 YFSETQ. This CDR3 comprises 14 residues. Trimming took off 0 bases at V and 2 bases at J, with 9 bases between the two ends. The CDR3 here is CASSLGEATYEQYF. The CDR3 DNA follows: TGCGCCAGCAGCTTGGGGGAGGCCACCTACGAGCAGTACTTC.

This clone was detected a few times. This rearrangement joins TRBV6-1 to TRBJ1-1; D ambiguous. V was shortened by 7 bases and J by 1 base, with 10 bases between the two germline ends. The CDR3 consists of 13 residues. Germline values: CDR1 MNHNS, CDR2 SASEGT. CDR3 DNA sequence: TGTGCCAGCACCTCGCGGGAGAACACTGAAGCTTTCTTT. Protein sequence: CASTSRENTEAFF.

J is TRBJ1-2 and V is TRBV6-5; 7 bases are a match to TRBD1. The CDR3 length is 12 residues. V lost 5 bases, J lost 4 bases, and 1 base stayed unmatched. Germline CDR1 reads MNHEY; CDR2 reads SVGAGI. The CDR3 loop is CASSRTGYGYTF. CDR3 DNA: TGTGCCAGCAGTCGGACAGGCTATGGCTACACCTTC.

The chain couples TRBV7-9 to TRBJ1-2; D unclear. Germline-derived CDR1 and CDR2 are SEHNR and FQNEAQ (reference sequence). The CDR3 runs to 11 residues. The ends were cut back, 5 bases at V and 8 bases at J, with 9 bases in the middle. The CDR3 nucleotides read TGTGCCAGCAGCGTAGTCCGGGGCTACACCTTC. Its translation is CASSVVRGYTF.

The CDR3 region has the DNA TGTGCCAGCAGCTTATCTGGCCAGAACACTGAAGCTTTCTTT. Amino acids: CASSLSGQNTEAFF. The rearrangement uses TRBV7-2 and TRBJ1-1; D gene uncertain. The CDR3 extends over 14 amino acids. The V end lost 2 bases, the J end lost 1 base, and 8 bases lay between the germline ends. Germline values: CDR1 SGHTA, CDR2 FQGNSA.

The chain employs TRBV6-6 and TRBJ1-4; TRBD1 agrees at 8 bases. The CDR3 sequence is 15 residues long. Losses at the gene ends were 5 bases for V and 7 bases for J; bases not matched to a gene: 9. Germline CDR1 reads MNHNY; CDR2 reads SVGAGI (reference sequence). The CDR3 loop is CASSTATGVREKLFF. CDR3 bases: TGTGCCAGCAGTACAGCGACAGGGGTGCGTGAAAAACTGTTTTTT.

The genes are TRBV4-3 and TRBJ1-1; no clear D gene. Germline CDR1 reads LGHNA; CDR2 reads YSLEER. The CDR3 has 15 residues. Trimming removed 1 base from V and 1 base from J, with 10 bases in between. The CDR3 protein is CASSQVRSSNTEAFF. DNA of the CDR3: TGCGCCAGCAGCCAAGTTAGGAGCTCGAACACTGAAGCTTTCTTT.

The chain uses TRBV7-2 and TRBJ2-2; 9 bases map to TRBD2. The CDR3 has 15 residues. CDR1 and CDR2 from the germline V gene are SGHTA and FQGNSA. With V trimmed by 5 bases and J by 4 bases, 5 bases remained unmatched. CDR3 amino acids: CASSPGLAPTGELFF. CDR3 sequence (DNA): TGTGCCAGCAGCCCCGGACTAGCGCCCACCGGGGAGCTGTTTTTT. The variable domain in full, completed from reference TRBV7-2 and TRBJ2-2, reads GAGVSQSPSNKVTEKGKDVELRCDPISGHTALYWYRQSLGQGLEFLIYFQGNSAPDKSGLPSDRFSAERTGGSVSTLTIQRTQQEDSAVYLCASSPGLAPTGELFFGEGSRLTVL.

The V call is TRBV10-3, the J call TRBJ2-7, with 8 bases fitting TRBD1. Germline loops: CDR1 ENHRY, CDR2 SYGVKD. CDR3 length: 14 amino acids. Losses at the gene ends were 2 bases for V and 5 bases for J; bases not matched to a gene: 5. For the CDR3, the DNA is TGTGCCATCAGTGAGCAGGGGGCGAAAAACGAGCAGTACTTC. Translating gives CAISEQGAKNEQYF.